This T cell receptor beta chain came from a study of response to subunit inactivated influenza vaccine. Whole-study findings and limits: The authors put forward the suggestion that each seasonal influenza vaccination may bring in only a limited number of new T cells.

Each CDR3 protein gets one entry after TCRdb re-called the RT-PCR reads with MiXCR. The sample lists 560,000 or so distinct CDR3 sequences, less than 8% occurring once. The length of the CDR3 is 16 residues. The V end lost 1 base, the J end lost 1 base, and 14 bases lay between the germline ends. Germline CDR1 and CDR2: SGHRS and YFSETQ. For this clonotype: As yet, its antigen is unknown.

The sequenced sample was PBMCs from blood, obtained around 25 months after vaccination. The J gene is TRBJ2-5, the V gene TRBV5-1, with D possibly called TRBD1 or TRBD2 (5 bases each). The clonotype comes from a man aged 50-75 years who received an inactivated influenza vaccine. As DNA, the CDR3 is TGCGCCAGCAGCTTGAGGGCAACGAGGGGCCAAGAGACCCAGTACTTC. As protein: CASSLRATRGQETQYF. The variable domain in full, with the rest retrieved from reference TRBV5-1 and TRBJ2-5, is KAGVTQTPRYLIKTRGQQVTLSCSPISGHRSVSWYQQTPGQGLQFLFEYFSETQRNKGNFPGRFSGRQFSNSRSEMNVSTLELGDSALYLCASSLRATRGQETQYFGPGTRLLVL.